These 10 T cell receptor beta chains came from one sample sequenced in a study of T cells in Graves' hyperthyroidism and ophthalmopathy. Amplification of TCR beta CDR3 regions used RNA as the template. A set of HTBI primers served as the primers for a first-round RT-PCR of the TCR CDR3. TCRdb independently ran MiXCR on the multiplex PCR reads; one entry per CDR3 protein. The repertoire holds fewer than 300,000 distinct CDR3 sequences, with around 15% as singletons. The sequencing sample was made of blood. The origin of the receptors is a woman aged 45-60 years with Graves' hyperthyroidism that later progressed to Graves' ophthalmopathy.

This clonotype was found many times. J is TRBJ2-1 and V is TRBV28; D call uncertain. Germline V CDR1 and CDR2: MDHEN, SYDVKM. This CDR3 contains 15 residues. Between the trimmed V and J ends, which lost 8 bases and 4 bases, there was a span of 18 bases. In nucleotides, the CDR3 is TGTGCCAGCTGTTGTGGCCTTACAGATTACAATGAGCAGTTCTTC. Translated, it gives CASCCGLTDYNEQFF.

V and J are TRBV10-1 and TRBJ2-1, with 11 bases identical to TRBD2. Per germline, CDR1 WNHNN and CDR2 SYGVQD (reference sequence). This CDR3 comprises 15 residues. J gave up 13 bases and V 0 bases, and 8 bases lay outside the gene matches. CDR3 sequence (DNA): TGCGCCAGCAGTGAGTCCTCCGGGACTAGCGGCCCTCAGTTCTTC. Protein product: CASSESSGTSGPQFF.

The V gene is TRBV19, the J gene TRBJ2-7, with 8 nucleotides matching TRBD1. CDR1 is LNHDA and CDR2 is SQIVND in the germline V gene (reference sequence). This CDR3 contains 13 residues. Trimming cost V 7 bases and J 3 bases; bases outside gene matches: 5. The CDR3 DNA reads as TGTGCCAGTAAAGGGGACAGGTTCTACGAGCAGTACTTC. Translated, it gives CASKGDRFYEQYF.

This clonotype has ten or more counts. This rearrangement joins TRBV2 to TRBJ2-7; D call uncertain. Per the germline V gene, CDR1 is SNHLY and CDR2 is FYNNEI. This CDR3 spans 12 amino acids. V was trimmed by 6 bases and J by 4 bases, leaving 10 bases between them. The CDR3: CASRNGPYEQYF. CDR3 sequence (DNA): TGTGCCAGCAGAAACGGACCTTACGAGCAGTACTTC.

This clonotype was seen at least ten times. The chain couples TRBV20-1 to TRBJ2-3; tentatively, D is TRBD1 (5 bases). CDR1 and CDR2 from the germline V gene are DFQATT and SNEGSKA (reference sequence). The ends were cut back, 6 bases at V and 2 bases at J, with 18 bases in the middle. This CDR3 has 15 residues. The CDR3 loop is CSAILQVPYTDTQYF. The CDR3 nucleotides are TGCAGTGCCATCCTACAGGTCCCCTACACAGATACGCAGTATTTT.

This clonotype was detected many times. V and J are TRBV30 and TRBJ1-6; no firm D call. The germline gives CDR1 GTSNPN, CDR2 SVGIG (reference sequence). This CDR3 spans 13 amino acids. The V end lost 1 base, the J end lost 5 bases, and 6 bases lay between the germline ends. The CDR3 reads CAWSGGNNSPLHF. In DNA form, the CDR3 reads TGTGCCTGGAGTGGGGGTAATAATTCACCCCTCCACTTT.

The gene calls are TRBV6-2 or TRBV6-3 and TRBJ2-3; TRBD2 matches 12 bases. Germline V gives CDR1 MNHEY, CDR2 SVGEGT. Germline trimming cut 2 bases from V and 0 bases from J; bases unmatched to any gene: 21. The CDR3 extends over 23 amino acids. CDR3 in DNA: TGTGCCAGCAGTTACCACGTCTTACCTGGTTGGACTAGCGGGGCCTCTAGCACAGATACGCAGTATTTT. This codes for CASSYHVLPGWTSGASSTDTQYF.

In this sample, this clonotype turned up many times. The V gene is TRBV28, the J gene TRBJ2-7; no definite D call. CDR1 is MDHEN and CDR2 is SYDVKM in the germline V gene. The V and J ends lost 5 bases and 2 bases respectively, with 7 bases between them. The CDR3 totals 12 residues. The CDR3 region is CASSRQAYEQYF. The CDR3, as DNA: TGTGCCAGCAGTAGACAAGCCTACGAGCAGTACTTC.

This clonotype was seen at least ten times. V usage is TRBV7-8 and J usage is TRBJ1-1, with D uncertain. Germline values: CDR1 SGHVS, CDR2 FQNEAQ. CDR3 size: 15 residues. V was cut by 1 base and J by 4 bases, with 13 bases left in between. CDR3 bases: TGTGCCAGCAGCTTAGAGGTCTTCGCGGCCACTGAAGCTTTCTTT. Amino acid sequence: CASSLEVFAATEAFF.

This clonotype was detected a few times. V usage is TRBV5-1 and J usage is TRBJ2-2, with 8 bases aligning to TRBD2. Trimming at V came to 4 bases and at J to 2 bases, leaving 7 bases not matched to a gene. The germline gives CDR1 SGHRS, CDR2 YFSETQ. The CDR3 sequence is 16 residues long. This CDR3 is CASSRLTSGNTGELFF. The CDR3 DNA follows: TGCGCCAGCAGCCGCCTAACTAGCGGAAACACCGGGGAGCTGTTTTTT.